This T cell receptor (beta chain) was documented in a study of T cell changes during pregnancy in multiple sclerosis. This CDR3 has 14 amino acids. Germline CDR1 MNHNS, CDR2 SASEGT. The ends were cut back, 4 bases at V and 0 bases at J, with 10 bases in the middle. This table comes from immunoSEQ multiplex PCR, and its TCRdb copy is limited to in-frame clones, with some not included. In the table there are under 30,000 clones, around 89% of which are singletons. This clone was recorded once. This sequence originates from a female donor with multiple sclerosis, enrolled in a pregnancy study. The chain employs TRBV6-1 and TRBJ2-7; TRBD2 is a possible D gene (6 bases). Sequencing was performed on CD8+ T cells from peripheral blood mononuclear cells, taken in the second trimester of pregnancy. The CDR3, as DNA: TGTGCCAGCAGTGGTCGCGGGGCCTCCTACGAGCAGTACTTC. Translating it yields CASSGRGASYEQYF.